The present TCR beta chain was sequenced within a study of cytomegalovirus exposure and HLA in healthy donors (dated by TCRdb to the late 2010s). Turning to the overall study: An earlier analysis of several hundred of the donors reported about 260 Gb of sequence data and 95 million to 130 million unique TCR beta sequences obtained from 180 million or so T cells. Rather than drawing on any new phenotypic data, the later analysis identified candidate immune exposures from TCR beta sequences and the way those sequences occurred across donors. Because of strong linkage in the cohort, roughly five DR-DQ haplotypes were treated as single units for association and clustering. Both class I and class II loci were covered by HLA typing, at four-digit resolution. A later analysis re-examined previously published TCR beta repertoires from around 670 donors and added high-resolution HLA genotyping to investigate patterns of TCR occurrence. The number of donors typed differed by locus, with about 620-630 for A, B, C, DRB1 and DQB1, 522 for DQA1, over 600 for DPA1, and around 450 for DPB1. A later genetic analysis used genome-wide SNP genotypes for about 55% of the 666 donors, treating that subset as a discovery cohort. The study aimed to test whether cataloging public T cell receptors could reveal signatures of past pathogen exposure. Of the 398 genotyped donors, approximately 83% fell in the genetic ancestry cluster associated with self-reported Caucasian donors. The T cell repertoires of around 730 subjects were profiled by immunosequencing and related to cytomegalovirus serostatus. Every repertoire in the discovery cohort had been generated on one and the same sequencing platform. Along with the roughly 610-subject first cohort, a separate validation cohort of approximately 110 different subjects was used. Among 300 to 500 genotyped donors of the cohort, an average of approximately 200,000 unique TCR beta nucleotide sequences was sequenced per donor, of which about 20% were non-productive. Donor age, sex, ethnicity and CMV serostatus were compiled alongside the repertoire data. To decide whether each TCR beta V gene segment behaved as functional or pseudogenic, an earlier analysis of some 600 of the donors relied on high-throughput TCR beta sequencing. Roughly 300 gigabases of sequencing data and 91 million or so unique TCR sequences made up an early release that covered some 640 HLA-typed donors. To predict cytomegalovirus infection status, the study brought together high-throughput TCR immunosequencing, statistical association of individual TCRs with disease status, and machine learning.

The cohort was made up of 500 to 850 healthy bone marrow donors. At the time of sampling, every cohort member was nominally healthy, though immune exposures that went unrecorded were likely present. The donor tested CMV seropositive, placing the donor among the roughly 300 seropositive members of the cohort. Each donor provided a peripheral blood sample, and peripheral blood mononuclear cells were used for TCR beta sequencing. The Qiagen DNeasy Blood Extraction Kit was used to extract genomic DNA from the blood cell samples. The protocol used for the library was the immunoSEQ multiplex PCR assay. For the multiplex PCR, a mixture combining 60 forward primers for TCR Vbeta segments and 13 reverse primers for TCR Jbeta segments was used. The CDR3 region of rearranged TCR beta genes was amplified from genomic DNA with a multiplex PCR assay. The Illumina HiSeq System was used to sequence the amplified TCR beta libraries as 87-base-pair reads. Turning to the authors' computational methods: Across the 640 or so repertoires, a later analysis counted some 80 million unique TCR beta chains, about 10 million of which were shared by at least two donors. Raw reads were error-corrected and collapsed into unique sequences with a nearest-neighbor algorithm that merged closely related sequences to remove PCR and sequencing errors. To assign V, D and J gene segments, CDR3 sequences were aligned to IMGT reference sequences. For a sequence to be retained, at least a six-nucleotide match to both a V gene segment and a J gene segment was required. Rearrangements were classified as productive when the CDR3 lacked stop codons and remained in frame with V and J, and all other rearrangements were classified as non-productive. Following IMGT convention, CDR3 was defined as the stretch from the second conserved V-encoded cysteine up to the conserved J-encoded phenylalanine. Sequences without an unambiguous match to a single V gene segment were excluded from the earlier analysis of about 630 of the donors. In an earlier analysis of approximately 590 of the donors, a V segment was called functional when productive rearrangements were above 56.7%, and segregating when the standard deviation between donors exceeded 5%. A statistical classification framework was developed to diagnose cytomegalovirus status using the catalog of TCR beta chain sequences. A later analysis assigned V and J genes by comparing TCR nucleotide sequences with IMGT/GENE-DB human TR gene sequences. A later analysis assigned CDR3 sequences and most-parsimonious VDJ recombination scenarios with the TCRdist pipeline. A later analysis defined each TCR beta chain by its CDR3 amino acid sequence plus V-gene family, and excluded reads lacking a unique V-gene family. As a way to deal with suspected cross-contamination and a sequencing artifact, a later analysis dropped roughly 620 nucleotide sequences that were highly shared and had low generation probability. For each public chain, a later analysis derived a clonal expansion index from normalized ranks of inferred template counts within each repertoire. Generation probabilities in a later analysis came from a VDJ recombination model fitted to out-of-frame rearrangements, and those results were checked against IGoR. A later analysis scored TCR-TCR, TCR-HLA and TCR-CMV co-occurrence with hypergeometric tests, applying a repertoire-size bias correction to TCR pairs. False discovery rates were estimated in a later analysis by permuting HLA or CMV assignments 20 times. In a later analysis, co-occurring TCRs were grouped with DBSCAN, and TCRdist sequence similarity was added when clustering was performed within HLA-allele-positive subsets. Repertoires with fewer than 30,000 or more than 120,000 public chains were left out of co-occurrence clustering, as were about 5 repertoires with anomalous nucleotide sharing. TCRdb retrieved this table from immuneACCESS and kept in-frame rearrangements only. Not all clones are present; in checked studies, unresolved V genes account for under half, and no reason is known for the remainder. V, J and clone size are those of that table, while D and trimming were read from the DNA. The sample includes 110,000 or so clones, with 70% to 85% observed a single time. The biggest ten clones account for 11% of the sample.

Comments on this clone: Its cognate antigen has yet to be identified. Qualities for individual bases were not recorded, and no much larger clone is one base off.

Broader findings and caveats from the paper: CMV serostatus was the only immune exposure information available for the cohort. V-gene and J-gene trimming of TCR beta chains was associated with a missense DCLRE1C variant in a later genetic analysis, and the association was replicated in an independent cohort. According to the authors, the approach could potentially be generalized to other disease states and immunological phenotypes. The study listed 164 TCR beta chains as associated with cytomegalovirus. A further reported finding was that TCR beta sequences accurately predicted the HLA-A and HLA-B alleles for most subjects in the first cohort. A cluster of highly shared sequence variants was judged likely to represent a technical artifact of the sequencing pipeline. A few of the identified cytomegalovirus-associated TCR beta chains were confirmed in vitro to be specific for cytomegalovirus antigens. In a later analysis, 16,951 TCR beta sequences were associated with specific HLA alleles at a false discovery rate of 0.05. Most CMV-associated TCR beta chains appeared to be HLA-restricted in a later analysis, and the HLA associations seemed to be driven largely by CMV exposure. When HLA alleles, especially DR and DQ, strongly co-occurred, TCR associations were difficult to assign to individual alleles. In a later analysis, the rate of TCR association differed among HLA loci, with DRB1 alleles having the most associated TCRs and HLA-C alleles having the fewest. The earlier analysis of a few hundred of the donors excluded some 15 rarely observed V segments, including chromosome 9 orphons, because counts were too low. Broadly in line with IMGT annotations, most TCR beta V segments showed up in productive rearrangements about 90% or about 30% of the time in an earlier analysis of under 700 of the donors. According to a later analysis, parvovirus B19, influenza, CMV and Epstein-Barr virus appeared linked to several top co-occurrence clusters. Presence/absence analyses assumed roughly uniform sequencing depth across donors, an assumption that may not hold. A later analysis found that HLA-associated TCR beta chains were more clonally expanded and had lower generation probabilities than equally common non-associated chains. Only TCR beta chains were sequenced in this cohort, and the absence of alpha or paired-chain data limited detectable features. Most TCR sequences were observed very rarely across donors, whereas some public TCRs were present in many individuals. Because HLA typing was unavailable for some donors at each locus, only the typed subset was used in association tests. In both the original and validation cohorts, the classifier was reported to diagnose cytomegalovirus status with high specificity and sensitivity. Correlated functional status among segregating V segments might reflect linkage disequilibrium, but an unknown experimental factor could not be ruled out. Compared with the 666-donor mean, donors in an Asian-associated ancestry cluster had fewer N-insertions in productive TCRs, according to a later genetic analysis.

Sequencing input: PBMCs. The sequence was obtained from a woman between 50 and 59 years old in good health and CMV-seropositive.

The nucleotide sequence reads TGTGCCTGGAGTGACATCAGGGCACGAGGTAGCTATGGCTACACCTTC. Its translation reads: CAWSDIRARGSYGYTF. Recombination joined TRBV30 with TRBJ1-2; the D segment could be TRBD1, given 5 matching bases. From a lookup of the germline V gene (reference sequence), CDR1 and CDR2 are GTSNPN and SVGIG. The germline ends are 19 bases apart after V is trimmed by 1 base and J by 4 bases. The CDR3 runs 16 residues from the cysteine to the phenylalanine. Only the CDR3 region is kept as DNA, spanning 48 bases read in frame from base 1.